The clone carrying this TCR beta chain was picked up a small number of times. What it binds is not known. V was clipped by 2 bases and J by 2 bases, with 6 bases between them. The CDR3 is made up of 14 amino acids. The germline CDR1 and CDR2 sequences are LGHNA and YNFKEQ. TCRdb analysed the RT-PCR reads with MiXCR anew, one entry per CDR3 protein. Of fewer than 600,000 distinct CDR3 sequences detected, 7.2% appear once; the ten largest clones hold approximately 14%. The record originates from a study of response to subunit inactivated influenza vaccine. The study's findings and limits: With each seasonal influenza vaccination, the authors suggested, few new T cells are recruited.

The rearrangement joins TRBV4-2 to TRBJ2-2; D call uncertain. The clonotype was recovered from a man aged 50 to 75 who received an inactivated influenza vaccine. The sequences come from PBMCs from blood, collected around 25 months after vaccination. The CDR3, as DNA: TGTGCCAGCAGCCAAACGGACAACACCGGGGAGCTGTTTTTT. Translated: CASSQTDNTGELFF.